Below, 28 T cell receptor beta chains from the same sample are listed, as sequenced in a study of a mutant IDH1 vaccine in newly diagnosed glioma. These receptors are not linked to any known antigen. The time point: week 5, during vaccination. Vaccinated patients received 300 ug of mutant IDH1 20-mer peptide per dose, with topical imiquimod. Generated by immunoSEQ multiplex PCR, the TCRdb table keeps only in-frame clones and is missing some. The sample holds 30,000 to 40,000 clones, roughly 54% seen once. This material consisted of PBMCs, taken from a glioma patient whose treatment included an IDH1 peptide vaccine. Receptors originate from a woman aged 18-29 years with glioma.

This chain connects TRBV6-1 to TRBJ2-2; no clear D. Germline CDR1 reads MNHNS; CDR2 reads SASEGT. V lost 1 base, J lost 4 bases, and 7 bases lay in between. The CDR3 consists of 14 residues. In DNA, the CDR3 is TGTGCCAGCAGTGAAGGGGAAATCACCGGGGAGCTGTTTTTT. Amino acid sequence: CASSEGEITGELFF.

This clone has a single count. The rearrangement uses TRBV28 and TRBJ2-7; D gene uncertain. The CDR3 loop spans 13 amino acids. From germline, CDR1 is MDHEN and CDR2 SYDVKM. Trimming took off 8 bases at V and 3 bases at J, with 14 bases between the two ends. CDR3 sequence: CASSLFEHYEQYF. DNA for the CDR3: TGTGCCAGCTCTTTGTTCGAGCACTACGAGCAGTACTTC.

The J gene is TRBJ1-1, the V gene TRBV29-1, with D tentatively TRBD1 (5 bases). The CDR3 contains 11 residues. Trimming stripped 6 bases from V and 4 bases from J, with 9 bases between. Germline assignment: CDR1 SQVTM and CDR2 ANQGSEA. CDR3 sequence: CSVGGFTEAFF. The CDR3, as DNA: TGCAGCGTGGGGGGATTCACTGAAGCTTTCTTT.

The chain has TRBV6-1 and TRBJ2-5; possibly TRBD1 for D (6 bases). Per the germline V gene, CDR1 is MNHNS and CDR2 is SASEGT. V gave up 4 bases and J gave up 5 bases, with 17 bases separating them. The length of the CDR3 is 15 residues. The DNA for the CDR3 is TGTGCCAGCAGTGCGGAACAGGGCCCGCAGGAGACCCAGTACTTC. Protein: CASSAEQGPQETQYF.

The V gene is TRBV6-5, the J gene TRBJ1-3, with unresolved D. Germline loops: CDR1 MNHEY, CDR2 SVGAGI. Trimming left V 0 bases short and J 2 bases short, with 5 bases between. There are 14 residues in the CDR3. CDR3 coding DNA: TGTGCCAGCAGTTACTCCCCAGCTGGAAACACCATATATTTT. It encodes CASSYSPAGNTIYF.

In its sample, this clone was seen a few times. The chain has TRBV29-1 and TRBJ2-5; D perhaps matches TRBD1 (6 bases). V was shortened by 2 bases and J by 7 bases, with 14 bases between the two germline ends. The CDR3 is 13 residues long. Per the germline V gene, CDR1 is SQVTM and CDR2 is ANQGSEA. Here the CDR3 reads CSVERSGARTQYF. In DNA, the CDR3 is TGCAGCGTTGAAAGGTCAGGGGCTAGGACCCAGTACTTC.

The chain recombines TRBV6-6 with TRBJ2-3; 7 bases align to TRBD2. This CDR3 comprises 15 residues. Trimming took 8 bases from V and 5 from J; bases not matched to a gene: 13. CDR1 and CDR2 (germline): MNHNY, SVGAGI (reference sequence). As DNA, the CDR3 is TGTGCCAGCCTGGGGATAGCGGGCATCAGAGATACGCAGTATTTT. Translating gives CASLGIAGIRDTQYF.

CDR3: CASSFFRGNNEQFF. Here the CDR3 DNA reads TGTGCCAGCAGTTTCTTTCGGGGGAACAATGAGCAGTTCTTC. This chain connects TRBV27 to TRBJ2-1, with D perhaps matching TRBD2 (6 bases). The ends were cut back, 3 bases at V and 5 bases at J, with 11 bases in the middle. The CDR3 runs to 14 residues. From germline, CDR1 is MNHEY and CDR2 SMNVEV (reference sequence).

This clone was seen only once. The chain links TRBV7-8 to TRBJ2-1; tentatively, D is TRBD1 (6 bases). V was clipped by 5 bases and J by 10 bases, with 12 bases between them. Germline CDR1 and CDR2: SGHVS and FQNEAQ. The CDR3 runs to 12 residues. DNA for the CDR3: TGTGCCAGCAGCCACAGGGTAGGGGAGCAGTTCTTC. Residues: CASSHRVGEQFF.

This sequence joins TRBV10-3 and TRBJ2-7; TRBD1 or TRBD2 may be the D gene (5 bases each). The V gene's germline CDR1 is ENHRY and CDR2 SYGVKD. The V and J ends lost 7 bases and 2 bases respectively, with 12 bases between them. The CDR3 is made up of 13 amino acids. CDR3 sequence: CAIMGERAYEQYF. DNA of the CDR3: TGTGCCATCATGGGGGAAAGGGCCTACGAGCAGTACTTC.

The CDR3 loop reads CASSLDGVRAFF. CDR3 in DNA: TGTGCCAGCAGCTTAGACGGGGTCCGAGCTTTCTTT. The J gene is TRBJ1-1, the V gene TRBV7-9; D remains unclear. This CDR3 comprises 12 residues. Trimming stripped 1 base from V and 10 bases from J, with 10 bases between. CDR1 SEHNR and CDR2 FQNEAQ come from the germline V gene (reference sequence).

The rearrangement links TRBV27 to TRBJ2-7; no clear D gene. Per germline, CDR1 MNHEY and CDR2 SMNVEV (reference sequence). Trimming left V 0 bases short and J 6 bases short, with 12 bases between. The CDR3 runs to 14 residues. The DNA of the CDR3 is TGTGCCAGCAGTTTATCAGGTAGCCGAATCGAGCAGTACTTC. Translated: CASSLSGSRIEQYF.

This clone turned up a few times. The rearrangement joins TRBV5-4 to TRBJ2-1; 9 bases are shared with TRBD1. There are 16 residues in the CDR3. The V segment lost 4 bases and the J segment 1 base; nucleotides outside the gene matches: 6. Germline CDR1 is SGHNT and CDR2 is YYREEE (reference sequence). The CDR3 protein is CASSGNRGQSYNEQFF. The CDR3 DNA follows: TGTGCCAGCAGCGGAAACAGGGGGCAGTCCTACAATGAGCAGTTCTTC.

The gene calls are TRBV7-8 and TRBJ2-3, with a weak D call TRBD2 (5 bases). CDR3 size: 16 residues. From germline, CDR1 is SGHVS and CDR2 FQNEAQ. V lost 1 base and J lost 5, with 16 bases in between. The CDR3 loop reads CASSLVSGRTGDTQYF. The CDR3 DNA sequence: TGTGCCAGCAGCTTAGTGTCGGGCAGGACTGGAGATACGCAGTATTTT. Full variable domain (missing parts from reference TRBV7-8 and TRBJ2-3): GAGVSQSPRYKVAKRGQDVALRCDPISGHVSLFWYQQALGQGPEFLTYFQNEAQLDKSGLPSDRFFAERPEGSVSTLKIQRTQQEDSAVYLCASSLVSGRTGDTQYFGPGTRLTVL.

The chain is built from TRBV6-5 and TRBJ2-7; TRBD1 agrees at 7 bases. J lost 2 bases, V lost 5 bases, and 6 bases had no gene match. This CDR3 spans 14 amino acids. Germline CDR1 is MNHEY and CDR2 is SVGAGI. In DNA form, the CDR3 reads TGTGCCAGCAGTCAAGGGGACAGCCCCTACGAGCAGTACTTC. Translated: CASSQGDSPYEQYF.

V is TRBV19 and J is TRBJ1-4, with a possible D match to TRBD1 (5 bases). Germline V gene sequence: CDR1 LNHDA, CDR2 SQIVND (reference sequence). The CDR3 has 15 amino acids. Between the trimmed V and J ends, which lost 3 bases and 2 bases, there was a span of 10 bases. CDR3 in amino acids: CASSIVQGTNEKLFF. CDR3 coding DNA: TGTGCCAGTAGTATTGTGCAGGGCACTAATGAAAAACTGTTTTTT.

The rearrangement links TRBV7-9 to TRBJ1-2; 9 positions match TRBD1. Trimming removed 2 bases from V and 1 base from J; junction bases left unmatched: 8. The CDR3 covers 17 residues. Germline V gene sequence: CDR1 SEHNR, CDR2 FQNEAQ (reference sequence). This CDR3 is CASSLTGGDYINYGYTF. In DNA, the CDR3 is TGTGCCAGCAGCTTAACAGGGGGCGACTATATTAACTATGGCTACACCTTC.

The chain combines TRBV27 with TRBJ1-5; D uncertain. V lost 4 bases and J lost 3, with 7 bases in between. The germline V gene has CDR1 MNHEY and CDR2 SMNVEV (reference sequence). The CDR3 is 13 residues long. CDR3 DNA: TGTGCCAGCAGTTCCGCCTACAATCAGCCCCAGCATTTT. This sequence encodes CASSSAYNQPQHF.

This clone was observed a handful of times. V is TRBV9 and J is TRBJ1-1, with D hard to call. The CDR3 is 13 amino acids. The germline gives CDR1 SGDLS, CDR2 YYNGEE. Trimming left V 1 base short and J 0 bases short, with 4 bases between. Here the CDR3 DNA reads TGTGCCAGCAGCGTATCTATGAACACTGAAGCTTTCTTT. Translated: CASSVSMNTEAFF.

CDR3 residues: CAISGSSYEQYF. The CDR3 bases are TGTGCCATCAGTGGGAGCTCCTACGAGCAGTACTTC. The rearrangement joins TRBV10-3 to TRBJ2-7, with D hard to call. The CDR3 is made up of 12 amino acids. Per the germline V gene, CDR1 is ENHRY and CDR2 is SYGVKD. V was clipped by 4 bases and J by 0 bases, with 4 bases between them.

This clone was observed a handful of times. The V call is TRBV30, the J call TRBJ1-1; D not certain. V was trimmed by 3 bases and J by 3 bases, leaving 2 bases between them. Per the germline V gene, CDR1 is GTSNPN and CDR2 is SVGIG (reference sequence). The CDR3 runs to 10 residues. This CDR3 reads CAWRHTEAFF. CDR3 nucleotide sequence: TGTGCCTGGAGGCACACTGAAGCTTTCTTT.

CDR3 sequence (DNA): TGTGCCAGCAGCTTGAGGCGCCGAGGACAGGGGGGTCAGCCCCAGCATTTT. This codes for CASSLRRRGQGGQPQHF. The rearrangement joins TRBV5-6 to TRBJ1-5; 10 nucleotides agree with TRBD1. CDR1 and CDR2 from the germline V gene are SGHDT and YYEEEE. V shed 1 base and J 6 bases; nucleotides not matched to a gene: 10. The CDR3 is 17 amino acids.

The chain recombines TRBV27 with TRBJ1-1; no reliable D call. The CDR3 loop spans 13 amino acids. The V end was cut by 6 bases, the J end by 6 bases, with 14 bases between. CDR1 is MNHEY, CDR2 SMNVEV, per germline (reference sequence). CDR3 sequence: CASSFSRPAEAFF. CDR3 nucleotides: TGTGCCAGCAGCTTCAGTAGGCCAGCTGAAGCTTTCTTT.

The chain combines TRBV27 with TRBJ2-3, with 11 bases lining up with TRBD2. In germline, CDR1 is MNHEY, CDR2 SMNVEV (reference sequence). The J segment lost 4 bases and the V segment lost 5 bases, leaving 8 bases of the junction unmatched. The CDR3 sequence is 16 residues long. The CDR3, as DNA: TGTGCCAGCAGTCCAACATCTAGCGGGAGGCCAGATACGCAGTATTTT. Its protein product is CASSPTSSGRPDTQYF.

The rearrangement uses TRBV2 and TRBJ1-1; 7 nucleotides match TRBD1. Germline V lookup: CDR1 SNHLY, CDR2 FYNNEI. The CDR3 has 15 amino acids. V lost 8 bases to trimming and J lost 2 bases; unmatched junction nucleotides: 11. The CDR3 loop is CASGLPGTVNTEAFF. The CDR3 bases are TGTGCCAGCGGATTGCCCGGGACAGTAAACACTGAAGCTTTCTTT.

A few counts support this clone. The rearrangement links TRBV7-9 to TRBJ2-1; 8 nucleotides match TRBD1. V lost 5 bases and J lost 4; bases outside the gene matches: 19. The CDR3 totals 19 residues. CDR1 is SEHNR, CDR2 FQNEAQ, per germline (reference sequence). The CDR3 region is CASSPQGGLWKAVYNEQFF. CDR3 in DNA: TGTGCCAGCAGCCCACAGGGGGGCTTATGGAAAGCGGTATACAATGAGCAGTTCTTC.

This chain uses TRBV6-5 with TRBJ1-4; 8 bases match TRBD1. The CDR3 has 15 residues. With V trimmed by 6 bases and J by 3 bases, 6 bases remained unmatched. CDR1 and CDR2 from the germline V gene are MNHEY and SVGAGI. Here the CDR3 DNA reads TGTGCCAGCAGCGACAGGGGCGCGGCTAATGAAAAACTGTTTTTT. It translates to CASSDRGAANEKLFF.

The chain combines TRBV7-6 with TRBJ2-5, with D possibly matching TRBD2 (5 bases). The CDR3 contains 12 residues. Per the germline V gene, CDR1 is SGHVS and CDR2 is FNYEAQ. Deletions cut 6 bases from V and 5 bases from J, with 10 bases between. The CDR3 DNA follows: TGTGCCAGCAGTCTAGGACTGGAGACCCAGTACTTC. Translating gives CASSLGLETQYF.